This T cell receptor beta chain was obtained from a study of T cell clones after liver transplantation. Looking at the study overall: TCRbeta sequencing after a pre-transplant mixed lymphocyte reaction identified graft-donor-reactive clones, later tracked in post-transplant blood. At least one year of complete immunosuppression withdrawal without enzymes over twice normal defined tolerance. Study-level points and caveats: Rather than being deleted, graft donor-reactive T cells may have moved into the graft. In 5 of 8 subjects, circulating graft-donor-reactive CD4 TCRbeta sequences fell significantly after transplant.

Some clones are missing from TCRdb's copy, which holds only in-frame ones; the method was immunoSEQ multiplex PCR. Of just under 60,000 clones in the sample, 70% were seen once. With regard to this clone: Its antigen is not known.

V was shortened by 9 bases and J by 4 bases, with 10 bases between the two germline ends. Germline CDR1 reads SNHLY; CDR2 reads FYNNEI. This CDR3 is built from 12 residues. This rearrangement joins TRBV2 to TRBJ1-5, with a possible D match to TRBD1 (6 bases). Sequenced here: CD4+ T cells from blood, sampled at the roughly 15-month timepoint. The source of this sequence is a human patient who received a liver transplant. Certain T cells may be donor cells from the graft. In DNA, the CDR3 is TGTGCCAGGGGGGCGGGGAATCAGCCCCAGCATTTT. Encoded protein: CARGAGNQPQHF.